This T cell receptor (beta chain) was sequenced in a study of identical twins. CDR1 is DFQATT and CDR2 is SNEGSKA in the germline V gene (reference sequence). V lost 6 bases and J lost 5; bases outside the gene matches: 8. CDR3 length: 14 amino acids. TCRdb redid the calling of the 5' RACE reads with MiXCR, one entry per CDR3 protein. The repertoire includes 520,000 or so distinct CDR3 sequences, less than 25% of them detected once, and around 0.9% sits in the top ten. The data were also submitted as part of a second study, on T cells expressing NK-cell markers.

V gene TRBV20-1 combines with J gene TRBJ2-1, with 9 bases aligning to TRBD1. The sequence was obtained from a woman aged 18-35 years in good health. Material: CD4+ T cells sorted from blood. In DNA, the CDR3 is TGCAGTGCCCAGCCGGGACAGGGACACAATGAGCAGTTCTTC. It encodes CSAQPGQGHNEQFF.